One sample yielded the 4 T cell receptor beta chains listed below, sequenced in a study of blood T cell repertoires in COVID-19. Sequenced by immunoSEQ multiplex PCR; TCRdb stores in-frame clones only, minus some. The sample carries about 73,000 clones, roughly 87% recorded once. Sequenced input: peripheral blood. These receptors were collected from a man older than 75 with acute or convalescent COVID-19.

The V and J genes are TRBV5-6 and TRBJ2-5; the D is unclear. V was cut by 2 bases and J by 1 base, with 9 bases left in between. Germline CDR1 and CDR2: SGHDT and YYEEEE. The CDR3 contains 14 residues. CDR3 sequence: CASSLQMLQETQYF. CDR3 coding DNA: TGTGCCAGCAGCTTACAGATGCTCCAAGAGACCCAGTACTTC. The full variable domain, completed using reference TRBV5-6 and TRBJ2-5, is DAGVTQSPTHLIKTRGQQVTLRCSPKSGHDTVSWYQQALGQGPQFIFQYYEEEERQRGNFPDRFSGHQFPNYSSELNVNALLLGDSALYLCASSLQMLQETQYFGPGTRLLVL.

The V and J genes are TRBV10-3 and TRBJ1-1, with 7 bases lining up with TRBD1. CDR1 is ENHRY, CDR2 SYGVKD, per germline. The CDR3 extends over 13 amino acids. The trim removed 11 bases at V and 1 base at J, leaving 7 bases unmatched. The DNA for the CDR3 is TGTGCCGCGGGGGGACAGACGAACACTGAAGCTTTCTTT. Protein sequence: CAAGGQTNTEAFF.

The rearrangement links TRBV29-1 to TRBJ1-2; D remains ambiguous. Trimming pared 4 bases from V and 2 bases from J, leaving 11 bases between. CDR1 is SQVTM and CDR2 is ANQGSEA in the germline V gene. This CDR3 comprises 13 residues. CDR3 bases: TGCAGCGTTGCCAACAGACACAACTATGGCTACACCTTC. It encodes CSVANRHNYGYTF.

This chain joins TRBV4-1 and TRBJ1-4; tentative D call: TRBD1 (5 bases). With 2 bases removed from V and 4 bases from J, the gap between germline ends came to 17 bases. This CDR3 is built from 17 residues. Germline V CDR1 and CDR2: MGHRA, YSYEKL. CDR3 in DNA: TGCGCCAGCAGCCAACCTCGCCGGGGGGTCCTTAATGAAAAACTGTTTTTT. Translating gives CASSQPRRGVLNEKLFF.